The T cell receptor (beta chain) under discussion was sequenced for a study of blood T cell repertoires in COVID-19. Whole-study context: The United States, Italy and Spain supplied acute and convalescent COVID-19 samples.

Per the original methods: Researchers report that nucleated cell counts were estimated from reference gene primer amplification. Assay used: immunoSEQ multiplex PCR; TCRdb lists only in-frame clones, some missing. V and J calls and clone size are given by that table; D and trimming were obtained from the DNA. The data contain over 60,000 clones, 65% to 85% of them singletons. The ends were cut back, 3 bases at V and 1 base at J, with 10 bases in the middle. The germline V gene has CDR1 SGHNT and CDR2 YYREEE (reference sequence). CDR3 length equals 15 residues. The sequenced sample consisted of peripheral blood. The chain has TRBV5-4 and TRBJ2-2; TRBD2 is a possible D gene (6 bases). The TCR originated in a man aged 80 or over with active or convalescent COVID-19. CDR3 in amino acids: CASSSGSLNTGELFF. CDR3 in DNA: TGTGCCAGCAGCTCCGGGAGCTTGAACACCGGGGAGCTGTTTTTT.